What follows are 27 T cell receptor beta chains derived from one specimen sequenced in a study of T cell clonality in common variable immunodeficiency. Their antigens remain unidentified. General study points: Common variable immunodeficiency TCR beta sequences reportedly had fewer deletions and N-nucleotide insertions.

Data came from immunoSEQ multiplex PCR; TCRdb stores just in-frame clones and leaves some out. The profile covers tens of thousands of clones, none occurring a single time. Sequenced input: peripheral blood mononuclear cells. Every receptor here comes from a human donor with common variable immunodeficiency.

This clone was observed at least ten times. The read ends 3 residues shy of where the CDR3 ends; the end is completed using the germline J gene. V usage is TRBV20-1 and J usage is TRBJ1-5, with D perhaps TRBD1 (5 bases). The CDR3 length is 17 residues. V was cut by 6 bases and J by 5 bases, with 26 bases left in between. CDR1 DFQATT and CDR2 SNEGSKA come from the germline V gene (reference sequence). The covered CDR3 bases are TGCAGTGCAAGCGGGGGACTCTCGGGCAGCCAATATCAGCCC. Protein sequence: CSASGGLSGSQYQP. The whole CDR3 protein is CSASGGLSGSQYQPQHF.

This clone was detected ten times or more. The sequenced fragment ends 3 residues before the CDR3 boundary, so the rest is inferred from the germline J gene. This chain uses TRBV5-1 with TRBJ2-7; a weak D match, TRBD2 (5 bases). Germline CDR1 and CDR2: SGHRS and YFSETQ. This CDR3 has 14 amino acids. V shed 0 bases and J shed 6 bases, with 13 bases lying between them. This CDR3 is CASSLASREGEQYF. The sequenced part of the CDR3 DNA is TGCGCCAGCAGCTTGGCCTCCAGAGAGGGCGAG.

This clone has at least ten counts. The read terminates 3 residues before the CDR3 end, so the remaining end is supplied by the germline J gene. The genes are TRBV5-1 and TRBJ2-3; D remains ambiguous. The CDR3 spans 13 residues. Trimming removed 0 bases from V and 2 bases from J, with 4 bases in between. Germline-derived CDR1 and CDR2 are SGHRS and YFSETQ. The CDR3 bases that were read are TGCGCCAGCAGCTTGGGACACACAGATACG. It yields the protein CASSLGHTDT. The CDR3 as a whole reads CASSLGHTDTQYF.

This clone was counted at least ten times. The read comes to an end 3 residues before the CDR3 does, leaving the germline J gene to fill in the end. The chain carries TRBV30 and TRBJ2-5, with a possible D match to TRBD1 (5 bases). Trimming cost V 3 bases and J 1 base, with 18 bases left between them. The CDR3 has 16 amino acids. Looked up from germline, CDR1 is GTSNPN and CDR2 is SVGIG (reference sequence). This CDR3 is CAWSPPLGRGQETQYF. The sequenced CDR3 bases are TGTGCCTGGAGCCCCCCCTTGGGTAGGGGCCAAGAGACC.

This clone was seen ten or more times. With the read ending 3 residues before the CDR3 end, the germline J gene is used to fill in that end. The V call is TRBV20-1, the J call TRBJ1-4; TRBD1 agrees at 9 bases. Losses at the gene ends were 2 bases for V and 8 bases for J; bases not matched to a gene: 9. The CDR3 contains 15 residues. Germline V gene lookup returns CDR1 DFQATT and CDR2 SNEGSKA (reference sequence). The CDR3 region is CSARSPGTGPEKLFF. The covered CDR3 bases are TGCAGTGCTAGATCGCCCGGGACAGGGCCCGAAAAA.

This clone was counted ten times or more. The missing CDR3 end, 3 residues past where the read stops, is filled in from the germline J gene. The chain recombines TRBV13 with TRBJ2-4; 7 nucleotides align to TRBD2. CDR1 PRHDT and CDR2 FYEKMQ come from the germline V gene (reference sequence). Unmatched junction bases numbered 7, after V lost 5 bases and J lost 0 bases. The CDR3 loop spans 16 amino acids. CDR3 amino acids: CASSPGGTAAKNIQYF. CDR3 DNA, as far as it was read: TGTGCCAGCAGCCCCGGGGGGACGGCAGCCAAAAACATT.

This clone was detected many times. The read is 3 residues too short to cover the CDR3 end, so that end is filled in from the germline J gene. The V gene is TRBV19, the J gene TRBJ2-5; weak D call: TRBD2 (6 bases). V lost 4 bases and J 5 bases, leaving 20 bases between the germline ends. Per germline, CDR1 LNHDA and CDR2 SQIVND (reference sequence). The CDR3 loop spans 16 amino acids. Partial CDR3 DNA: TGTGCCAGTAGTAATTATAGGGACTTCGCGGTTGAGACC. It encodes CASSNYRDFAVET. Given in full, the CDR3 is CASSNYRDFAVETQYF.

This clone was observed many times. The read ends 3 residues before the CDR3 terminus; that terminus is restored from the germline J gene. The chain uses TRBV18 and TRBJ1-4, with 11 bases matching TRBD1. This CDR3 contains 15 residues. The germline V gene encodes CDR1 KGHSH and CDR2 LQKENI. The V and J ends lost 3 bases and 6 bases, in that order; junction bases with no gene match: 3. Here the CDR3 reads CASSPDRGPDEKLFF. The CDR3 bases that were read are TGTGCCAGCTCACCGGACAGGGGGCCTGATGAAAAA.

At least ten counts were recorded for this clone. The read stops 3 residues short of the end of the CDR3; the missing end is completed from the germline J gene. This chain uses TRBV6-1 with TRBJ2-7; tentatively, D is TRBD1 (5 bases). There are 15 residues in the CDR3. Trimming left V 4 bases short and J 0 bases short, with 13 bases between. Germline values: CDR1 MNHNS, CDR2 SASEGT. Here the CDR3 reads CASSGLDSHSYEQYF. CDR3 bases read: TGTGCCAGCAGTGGCCTAGACAGCCACTCCTACGAG.

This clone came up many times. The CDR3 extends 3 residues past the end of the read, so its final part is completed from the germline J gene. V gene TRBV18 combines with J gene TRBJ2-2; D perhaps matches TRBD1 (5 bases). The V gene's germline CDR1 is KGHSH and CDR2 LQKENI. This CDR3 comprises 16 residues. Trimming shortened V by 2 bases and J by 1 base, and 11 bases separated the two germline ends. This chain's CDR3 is CASSPFSQENTGELFF. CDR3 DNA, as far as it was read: TGTGCCAGCTCACCATTCTCACAGGAGAACACCGGGGAG.

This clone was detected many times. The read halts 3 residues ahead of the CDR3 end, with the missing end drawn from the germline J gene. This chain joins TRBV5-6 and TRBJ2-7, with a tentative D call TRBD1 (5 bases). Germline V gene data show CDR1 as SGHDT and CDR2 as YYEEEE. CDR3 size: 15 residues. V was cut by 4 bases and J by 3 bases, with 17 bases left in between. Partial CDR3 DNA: TGTGCCAGCAGCACCCCCAGGGCATGGATCTACGAG. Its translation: CASSTPRAWIYE. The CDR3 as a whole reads CASSTPRAWIYEQYF.

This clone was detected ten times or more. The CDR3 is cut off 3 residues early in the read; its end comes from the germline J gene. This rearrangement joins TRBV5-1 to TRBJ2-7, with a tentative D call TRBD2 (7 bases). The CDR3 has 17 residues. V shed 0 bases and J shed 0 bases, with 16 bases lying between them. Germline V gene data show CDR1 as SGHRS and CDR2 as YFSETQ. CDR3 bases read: TGCGCCAGCAGCTTGGCGGTAGGGGGGGGAAGCTCCTACGAG. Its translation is CASSLAVGGGSSYE. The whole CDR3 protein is CASSLAVGGGSSYEQYF. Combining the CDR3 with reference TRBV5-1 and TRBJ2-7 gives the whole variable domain KAGVTQTPRYLIKTRGQQVTLSCSPISGHRSVSWYQQTPGQGLQFLFEYFSETQRNKGNFPGRFSGRQFSNSRSEMNVSTLELGDSALYLCASSLAVGGGSSYEQYFGPGTRLTVT.

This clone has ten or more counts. CDR3 DNA, as far as it was read: TGTGCCAGCAGCCTGACCCGGGACAGGGCCTACGAG. Residues: CASSLTRDRAYE. In full, the CDR3 is CASSLTRDRAYEQYF. The rearrangement links TRBV11-2 to TRBJ2-7; 9 bases fit TRBD1. The sequenced fragment ends 3 residues before the CDR3 boundary, so the rest is inferred from the germline J gene. After removal of 5 bases from V and 2 bases from J, the junction contained 7 bases not matched to a gene. There are 15 residues in the CDR3. Germline CDR1 and CDR2: SGHAT and FQNNGV.

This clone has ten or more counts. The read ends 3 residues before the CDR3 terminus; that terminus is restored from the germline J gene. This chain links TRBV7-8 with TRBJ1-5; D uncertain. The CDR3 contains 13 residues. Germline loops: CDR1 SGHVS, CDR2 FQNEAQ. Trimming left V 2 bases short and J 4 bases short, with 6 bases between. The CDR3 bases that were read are TGTGCCAGCAGCTTAAAATTAAATCAGCCC. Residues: CASSLKLNQP. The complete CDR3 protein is CASSLKLNQPQHF.

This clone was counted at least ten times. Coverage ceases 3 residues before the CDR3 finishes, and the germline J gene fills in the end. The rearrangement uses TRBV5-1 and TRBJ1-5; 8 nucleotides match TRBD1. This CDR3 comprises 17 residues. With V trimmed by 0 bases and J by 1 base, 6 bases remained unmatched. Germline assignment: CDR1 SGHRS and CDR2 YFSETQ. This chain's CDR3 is CASSLGTGSGSNQPQHF. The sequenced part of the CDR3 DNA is TGCGCCAGCAGCTTGGGGACAGGGTCCGGGAGCAATCAGCCC.

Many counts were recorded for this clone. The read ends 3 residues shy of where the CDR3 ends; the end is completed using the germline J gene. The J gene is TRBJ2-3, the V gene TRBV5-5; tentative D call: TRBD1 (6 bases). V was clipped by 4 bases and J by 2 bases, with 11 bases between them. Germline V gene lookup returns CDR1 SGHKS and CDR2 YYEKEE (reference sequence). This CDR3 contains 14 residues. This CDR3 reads CASSPQGNTDTQYF. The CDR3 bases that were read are TGTGCCAGCAGCCCCCAGGGGAACACAGATACG. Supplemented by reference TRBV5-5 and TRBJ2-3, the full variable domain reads DAGVTQSPTHLIKTRGQQVTLRCSPISGHKSVSWYQQVLGQGPQFIFQYYEKEERGRGNFPDRFSARQFPNYSSELNVNALLLGDSALYLCASSPQGNTDTQYFGPGTRLTVL.

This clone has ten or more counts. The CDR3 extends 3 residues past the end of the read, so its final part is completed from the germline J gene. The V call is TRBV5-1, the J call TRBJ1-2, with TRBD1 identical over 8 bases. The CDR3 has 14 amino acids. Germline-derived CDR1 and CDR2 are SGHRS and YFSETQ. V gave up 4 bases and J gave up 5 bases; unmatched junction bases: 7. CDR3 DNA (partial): TGCGCCAGCAGCCAAACCGGGACAGGTTATGGC. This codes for CASSQTGTGYG. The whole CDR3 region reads CASSQTGTGYGYTF.

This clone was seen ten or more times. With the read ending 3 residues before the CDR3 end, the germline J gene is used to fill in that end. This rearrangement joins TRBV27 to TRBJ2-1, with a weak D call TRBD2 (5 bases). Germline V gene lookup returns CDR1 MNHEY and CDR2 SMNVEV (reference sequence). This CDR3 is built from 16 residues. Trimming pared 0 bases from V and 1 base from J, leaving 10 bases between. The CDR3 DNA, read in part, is TGTGCCAGCAGTTTATCCTCGGGGAGATCCTACAATGAG. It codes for CASSLSSGRSYNE. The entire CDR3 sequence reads CASSLSSGRSYNEQFF.

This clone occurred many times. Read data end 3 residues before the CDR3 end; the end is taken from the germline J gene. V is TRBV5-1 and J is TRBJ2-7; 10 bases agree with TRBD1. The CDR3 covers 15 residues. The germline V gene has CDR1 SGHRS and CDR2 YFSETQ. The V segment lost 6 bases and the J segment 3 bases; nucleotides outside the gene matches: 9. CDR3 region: CASMISGTGDYEQYF. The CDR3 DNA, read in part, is TGCGCCAGCATGATATCCGGGACAGGGGACTACGAG.

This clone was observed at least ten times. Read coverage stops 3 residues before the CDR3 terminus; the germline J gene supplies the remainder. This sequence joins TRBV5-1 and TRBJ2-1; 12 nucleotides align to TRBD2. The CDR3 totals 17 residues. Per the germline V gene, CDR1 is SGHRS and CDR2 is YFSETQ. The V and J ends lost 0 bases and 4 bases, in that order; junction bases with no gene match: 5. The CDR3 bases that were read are TGCGCCAGCAGCTTGGCCCCCCTAGCGGGGGGGTACAATGAG. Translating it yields CASSLAPLAGGYNE. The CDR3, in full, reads CASSLAPLAGGYNEQFF.

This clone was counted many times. CDR3 DNA (partial): TGTGCCACCTCTAGGGGGGGCTTATCGGGCACCGGGGAG. This translates into CATSRGGLSGTGE. Given in full, the CDR3 is CATSRGGLSGTGELFF. The V call is TRBV5-4, the J call TRBJ2-2; maybe TRBD2 (7 bases). Read coverage stops 3 residues before the CDR3 terminus; the germline J gene supplies the remainder. This CDR3 is 16 amino acids long. Germline CDR1 SGHNT, CDR2 YYREEE (reference sequence). The ends were cut back, 9 bases at V and 4 bases at J, with 22 bases in the middle.

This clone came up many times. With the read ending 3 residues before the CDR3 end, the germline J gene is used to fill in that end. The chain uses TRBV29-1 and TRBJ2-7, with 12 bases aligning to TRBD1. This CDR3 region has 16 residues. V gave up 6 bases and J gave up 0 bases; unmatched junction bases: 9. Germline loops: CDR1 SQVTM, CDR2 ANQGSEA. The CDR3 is CSVWDRGRESSYEQYF. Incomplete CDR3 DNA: TGCAGCGTCTGGGACAGGGGGCGAGAAAGCTCCTACGAG.

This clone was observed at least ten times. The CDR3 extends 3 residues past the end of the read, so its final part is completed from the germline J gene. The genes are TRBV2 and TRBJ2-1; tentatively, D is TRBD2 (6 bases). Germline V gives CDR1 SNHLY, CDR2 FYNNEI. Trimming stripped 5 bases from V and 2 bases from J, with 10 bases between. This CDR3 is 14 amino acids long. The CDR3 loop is CASSLAAAYNEQFF. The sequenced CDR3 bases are TGTGCCAGCAGTTTAGCGGCGGCCTACAATGAG.

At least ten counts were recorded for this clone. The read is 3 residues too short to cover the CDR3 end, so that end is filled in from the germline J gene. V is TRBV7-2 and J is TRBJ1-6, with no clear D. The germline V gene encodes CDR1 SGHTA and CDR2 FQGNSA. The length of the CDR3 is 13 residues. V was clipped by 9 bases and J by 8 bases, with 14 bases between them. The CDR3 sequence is CASQTGSYSPLHF. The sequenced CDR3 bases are TGTGCCAGTCAGACGGGGTCATATTCACCC. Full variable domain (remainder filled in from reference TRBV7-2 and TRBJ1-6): GAGVSQSPSNKVTEKGKDVELRCDPISGHTALYWYRQSLGQGLEFLIYFQGNSAPDKSGLPSDRFSAERTGGSVSTLTIQRTQQEDSAVYLCASQTGSYSPLHFGNGTRLTVT.

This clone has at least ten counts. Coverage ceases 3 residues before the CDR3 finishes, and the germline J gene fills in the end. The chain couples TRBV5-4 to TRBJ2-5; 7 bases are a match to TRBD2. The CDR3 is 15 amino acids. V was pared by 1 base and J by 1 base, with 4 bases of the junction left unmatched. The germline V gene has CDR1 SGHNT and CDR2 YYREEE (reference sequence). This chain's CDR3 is CASSLWRGIQETQYF. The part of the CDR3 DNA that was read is TGTGCCAGCAGCTTGTGGCGGGGGATCCAAGAGACC.

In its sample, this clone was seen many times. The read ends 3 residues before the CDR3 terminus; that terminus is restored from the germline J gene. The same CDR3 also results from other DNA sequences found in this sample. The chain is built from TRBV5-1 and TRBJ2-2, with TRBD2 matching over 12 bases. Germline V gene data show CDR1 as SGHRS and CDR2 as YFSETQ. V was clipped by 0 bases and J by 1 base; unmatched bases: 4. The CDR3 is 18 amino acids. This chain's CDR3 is CASSLASGGALNTGELFF. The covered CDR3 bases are TGCGCCAGCAGCTTGGCTAGCGGGGGGGCTCTGAACACCGGGGAG.

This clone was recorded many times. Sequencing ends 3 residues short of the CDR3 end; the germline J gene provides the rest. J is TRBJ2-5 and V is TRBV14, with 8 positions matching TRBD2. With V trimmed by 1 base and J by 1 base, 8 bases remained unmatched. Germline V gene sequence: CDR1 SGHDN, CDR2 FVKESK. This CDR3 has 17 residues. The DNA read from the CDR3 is TGTGCCAGCAGCCAAGGGATAGCGGGGCGAACCCAAGAGACC. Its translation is CASSQGIAGRTQET. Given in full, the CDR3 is CASSQGIAGRTQETQYF. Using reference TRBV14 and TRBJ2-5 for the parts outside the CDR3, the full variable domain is EAGVTQFPSHSVIEKGQTVTLRCDPISGHDNLYWYRRVMGKEIKFLLHFVKESKQDESGMPNNRFLAERTGGTYSTLKVQPAELEDSGVYFCASSQGIAGRTQETQYFGPGTRLLVL.